This T cell receptor beta chain was obtained from a study of blood T cell repertoires in COVID-19. Study overall: In each case, the material was cDNA or gDNA derived from T cells, B-cell-depleted T cells, or PBMCs.

Donors in Cohort 3 who had recovered were those with two negative PCRs, healthcare professional clearance, or resolution of their symptoms. The germline V gene has CDR1 SGHRS and CDR2 YFSETQ. Trimming stripped 1 base from V and 3 bases from J, with 7 bases between. The CDR3 consists of 13 residues. This clone was recorded only once. Authors' analysis steps: Amplification from reference gene primers served as the basis for estimated nucleated cell counts. The table came from immunoSEQ multiplex PCR; TCRdb's copy has only in-frame clones and leaves some out. V, J and clone size were drawn from that table, and D and trimming were deduced from the DNA. The sample yields under 200,000 clones, around 82% seen once.

This receptor was identified in a man between 60 and 75 years old who had recovered from COVID-19. Sequencing used PBMCs or T cells enriched from blood (not recorded which). This chain joins TRBV5-1 and TRBJ1-1; D gene ambiguous. The CDR3 coding sequence is TGCGCCAGCAGCTTGAAGAGGGACACTGAAGCTTTCTTT. Translated, it gives CASSLKRDTEAFF.